Listed here is a single TCR beta chain. What it binds is not known. Primers: 60 Vbeta forward and 13 Jbeta reverse. As originally analysed: It was a later analysis that counted 79 million or so unique TCR beta chains, of which around 11 million were shared. Here immunoSEQ multiplex PCR was the method, and the copy in TCRdb shows in-frame clones only, minus some. The V and J calls and clone size were taken over from that table, and D and trimming were inferred from the DNA. Seen in this sample are roughly 90,000 clones; the ten most common clones hold over 15%. Germline CDR1 reads SGDLS; CDR2 reads YYNGEE. The CDR3 extends over 15 amino acids. Trimming stripped 4 bases from V and 5 bases from J, with 18 bases between. This specimen comes from a study of cytomegalovirus exposure and HLA in healthy donors. Study-level results: Common viral pathogens (according to a later analysis) appeared linked to several of the most significant clusters. Of the V segments, some could not be distinguished, including TRBV6-2 and TRBV6-3, and were excluded. Donors were assumed by presence/absence analyses to have roughly uniform sequencing depth.

The sequencing sample was made of PBMCs. The receptor's source is a man aged 45-65 years in good health and CMV-seropositive. The rearrangement uses TRBV9 and TRBJ1-1, with D tentatively TRBD1 (6 bases). The CDR3 nucleotides read TGTGCCAGCAGCCCATTACAGGGAACACGGACTGAAGCTTTCTTT. Translation: CASSPLQGTRTEAFF.